This T cell receptor beta chain was identified during a study of blood T cell repertoires in COVID-19. Study at large: Samples of COVID-19 (acute and convalescent) were obtained from the United States, Italy and Spain. T cells, B-cell-depleted T cells, or PBMCs supplied cDNA or gDNA.

Patients of the Seattle cohort, enrolled during active infection, were followed longitudinally. Germline loops: CDR1 GTSNPN, CDR2 SVGIG (reference sequence). Trimming took 1 base from V and 3 from J, leaving 16 bases between them. CDR3 length equals 16 residues. Original processing notes: From reference gene primer amplification, estimates of nucleated cell counts were derived. Sequenced by immunoSEQ multiplex PCR; TCRdb stores in-frame clones only, minus some. V and J calls plus clone size are reproduced from that table; the DNA served to infer D and trimming. The repertoire holds a few hundred thousand clones, with roughly 89% as singletons.

V and J are TRBV30 and TRBJ1-5; D not resolved. This TCR came from a woman in her 40s with COVID-19, enrolled during active disease. The specimen was peripheral blood. The CDR3 region has the DNA TGTGCCTGGAGTGGGCCGGGGTCTAGGGTCAATCAGCCCCAGCATTTT. Encoded protein: CAWSGPGSRVNQPQHF.